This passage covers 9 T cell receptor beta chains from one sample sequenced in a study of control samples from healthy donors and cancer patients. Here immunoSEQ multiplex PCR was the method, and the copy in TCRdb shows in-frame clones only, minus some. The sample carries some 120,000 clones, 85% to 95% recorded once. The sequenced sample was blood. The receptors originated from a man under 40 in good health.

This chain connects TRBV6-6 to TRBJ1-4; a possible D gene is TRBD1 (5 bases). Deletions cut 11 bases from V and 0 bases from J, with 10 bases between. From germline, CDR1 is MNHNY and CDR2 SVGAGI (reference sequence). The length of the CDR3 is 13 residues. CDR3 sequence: CASGRTTNEKLFF. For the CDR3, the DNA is TGTGCCTCAGGGCGGACAACTAATGAAAAACTGTTTTTT.

The CDR3 DNA sequence: TGTGCCAGCAGCTTAGGTCGGTCAAAAAGCACAGATACGCAGTATTTT. Encoded protein: CASSLGRSKSTDTQYF. This chain connects TRBV7-2 to TRBJ2-3, with unresolved D. V lost 1 base and J lost 0, with 11 bases in between. The germline V gene has CDR1 SGHTA and CDR2 FQGNSA. This CDR3 is built from 16 residues.

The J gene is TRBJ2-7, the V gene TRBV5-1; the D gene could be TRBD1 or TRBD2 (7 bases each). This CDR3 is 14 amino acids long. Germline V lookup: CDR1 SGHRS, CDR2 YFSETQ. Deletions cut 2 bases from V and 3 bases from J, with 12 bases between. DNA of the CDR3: TGCGCCAGCAGCTTAGACAGGGACTACTACGAGCAGTACTTC. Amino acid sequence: CASSLDRDYYEQYF. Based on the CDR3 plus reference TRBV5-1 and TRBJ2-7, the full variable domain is KAGVTQTPRYLIKTRGQQVTLSCSPISGHRSVSWYQQTPGQGLQFLFEYFSETQRNKGNFPGRFSGRQFSNSRSEMNVSTLELGDSALYLCASSLDRDYYEQYFGPGTRLTVT.

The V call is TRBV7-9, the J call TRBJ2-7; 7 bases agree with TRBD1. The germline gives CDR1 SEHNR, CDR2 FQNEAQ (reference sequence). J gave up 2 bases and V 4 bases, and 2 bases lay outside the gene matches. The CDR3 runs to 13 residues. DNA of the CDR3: TGTGCCAGCAGCTCGACAGGGACCTACGAGCAGTACTTC. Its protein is CASSSTGTYEQYF.

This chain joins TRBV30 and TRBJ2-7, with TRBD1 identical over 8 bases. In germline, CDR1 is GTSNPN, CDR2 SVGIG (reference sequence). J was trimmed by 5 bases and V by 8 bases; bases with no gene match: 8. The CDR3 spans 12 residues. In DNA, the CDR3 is TGTGCCATGGACAGGGAGGCGAACGAGCAGTACTTC. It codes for CAMDREANEQYF.

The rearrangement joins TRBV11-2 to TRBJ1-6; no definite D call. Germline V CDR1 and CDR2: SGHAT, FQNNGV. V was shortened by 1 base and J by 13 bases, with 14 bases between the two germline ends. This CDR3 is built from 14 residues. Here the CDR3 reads CASSLGTRFTPLHF. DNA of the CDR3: TGTGCCAGCAGCTTAGGAACACGTTTTACCCCCCTCCACTTT.

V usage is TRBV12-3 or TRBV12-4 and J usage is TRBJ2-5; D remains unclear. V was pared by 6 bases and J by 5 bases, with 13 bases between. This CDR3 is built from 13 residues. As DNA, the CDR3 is TGTGCCAGCAGCCCGAACGTTGGGGAGACCCAGTACTTC. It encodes CASSPNVGETQYF.

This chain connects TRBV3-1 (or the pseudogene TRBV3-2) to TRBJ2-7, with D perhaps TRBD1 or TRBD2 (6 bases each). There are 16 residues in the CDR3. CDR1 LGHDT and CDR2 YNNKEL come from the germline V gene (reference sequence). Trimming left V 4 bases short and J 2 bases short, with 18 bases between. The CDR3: CASSLGGPGGTYEQYF. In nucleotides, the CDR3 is TGTGCCAGCAGCCTCGGGGGCCCTGGCGGAACCTACGAGCAGTACTTC.

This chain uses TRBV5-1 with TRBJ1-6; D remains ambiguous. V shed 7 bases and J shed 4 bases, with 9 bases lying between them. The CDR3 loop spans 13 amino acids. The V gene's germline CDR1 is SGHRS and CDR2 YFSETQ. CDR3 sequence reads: CASADSYNSPLHF. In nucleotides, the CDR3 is TGCGCCAGCGCCGACTCTTATAATTCACCCCTCCACTTT.